The rows below give T cell receptor beta chains drawn from one sample of a study of identifying expanded T cells in peripheral blood. TCRdb's copy holds only in-frame clones and misses some; the assay was immunoSEQ multiplex PCR. The sample records roughly 84,000 clones, 70% to 90% being singletons. The sequenced sample consisted of blood. These receptors were obtained from a person between 18 and 69 years old in good health. The conserved cysteine and the conserved F or W are not part of the CDR3 here. Not all rows give a size; the values are once, few, many and, for expanded clones, a class.

J gene: TRBJ2-2
V gene: TRBV30
clone size: NA
CDR3 protein: AWRLGPNTGELF

J gene: TRBJ1-1
V gene: TRBV19
clone size: NA
CDR3 protein: ATRFRQNTEAF

J gene: TRBJ1-4
V gene: TRBV19
clone size: NA
CDR3 protein: ASSSQTGSEKLF

J gene: TRBJ1-1
V gene: TRBV7-9
clone size: NA
CDR3 protein: ASSFHNMNTEAF

J gene: TRBJ1-2
V gene: TRBV14
clone size: few
CDR3 protein: ASSQESAGPGPKYT

J gene: TRBJ2-6
V gene: TRBV6-6
clone size: once
CDR3 protein: ASSLGAGGANVLT

J gene: TRBJ1-4
V gene: TRBV2
clone size: NA
CDR3 protein: ASTGVREANEKLF

J gene: TRBJ1-2
V gene: TRBV7-9
clone size: once
CDR3 protein: ASSLANGNYGYT

J gene: TRBJ2-4
V gene: TRBV5-6
clone size: NA
CDR3 protein: ASSSPGLAKNIQY

J gene: TRBJ1-4
V gene: TRBV6-5
clone size: NA
CDR3 protein: ASSYKEKLF

J gene: TRBJ1-5
V gene: TRBV7-2
clone size: NA
CDR3 protein: ASSLQGNQPQH

J gene: TRBJ2-1
V gene: TRBV7-9
clone size: NA
CDR3 protein: ASSVKGGYEQF

J gene: TRBJ2-1
V gene: TRBV9
clone size: NA
CDR3 protein: ASSPRLAGGRNEQF

J gene: TRBJ2-5
V gene: TRBV6-1
clone size: NA
CDR3 protein: ASSGTGIETQY

J gene: TRBJ1-2
V gene: TRBV6-5
clone size: NA
CDR3 protein: ASSWTEDYGYT

J gene: TRBJ1-2
V gene: TRBV6-5
clone size: NA
CDR3 protein: ASSYGTGISYGYT

J gene: TRBJ2-1
V gene: TRBV6-6
clone size: once
CDR3 protein: ASTDIAGYPSNEQF

J gene: TRBJ1-1
V gene: TRBV27
clone size: once
CDR3 protein: ASSSGVVAF

J gene: TRBJ1-1
V gene: TRBV29-1
clone size: once
CDR3 protein: SVDRNTEAF

J gene: TRBJ1-5
V gene: TRBV2
clone size: NA
CDR3 protein: ASRRAINQPQH

J gene: TRBJ1-3
V gene: TRBV27
clone size: NA
CDR3 protein: ASSPRQGLSGNTIY

J gene: TRBJ1-3
V gene: TRBV10-3
clone size: few
CDR3 protein: AIRGGSGNTIY

J gene: TRBJ2-7
V gene: TRBV5-1
clone size: NA
CDR3 protein: ASSQAGTGTYEQY

J gene: TRBJ2-3
V gene: TRBV27
clone size: NA
CDR3 protein: ASSMPGAPRDTQY

J gene: TRBJ2-1
V gene: TRBV10-2
clone size: NA
CDR3 protein: ASTGLAGASSYNEQF

J gene: TRBJ1-2
V gene: TRBV7-8
clone size: NA
CDR3 protein: ASSLATQGGYT

J gene: TRBJ2-1
V gene: TRBV5-6
clone size: medium-sized
CDR3 protein: ASSLISDRYNEQF

J gene: TRBJ1-6
V gene: TRBV6-5
clone size: NA
CDR3 protein: ASRLQGQVNSPLH

J gene: TRBJ1-2
V gene: TRBV2
clone size: once
CDR3 protein: ASSPISGGIWGENGYT

J gene: TRBJ1-2
V gene: TRBV4-3
clone size: NA
CDR3 protein: ASSHLNRGPIGYGYT

J gene: TRBJ2-7
V gene: TRBV7-9
clone size: NA
CDR3 protein: ASSKGVRPSSPYEQY

J gene: TRBJ1-1
V gene: TRBV4-1
clone size: NA
CDR3 protein: ASSQSRTGGPEAF

J gene: TRBJ1-5
V gene: TRBV5-1
clone size: NA
CDR3 protein: ASSQGGPGGQPQH